Included here is one TCR beta chain sequence, with context. Its antigen is undetermined. The sample originates from a study of cytomegalovirus exposure and HLA in healthy donors. The CDR3 has 14 amino acids. The germline V gene has CDR1 SGHRS and CDR2 YFSETQ. Trimming took 3 bases from V and 2 from J, leaving 12 bases between them. 60 Vbeta and 13 Jbeta primers were used in PCR. Sequenced by immunoSEQ multiplex PCR; TCRdb stores in-frame clones only, minus some. The profile covers about 110,000 clones, with roughly 83% appearing a single time and 2.5% to 3% taken by the ten largest. Overall study results and limits: V- and J-gene trimming in TCR beta was tied to a missense DCLRE1C variant by an analysis performed later. The availability of immune exposure information extended only to CMV serostatus. Compared with the roughly 700-donor mean, an Asian-associated ancestry cluster reportedly had fewer N-insertions, according to a later analysis.

The sample was PBMCs. The origin of this receptor is a woman between 18 and 29 years old in good health and CMV-seropositive. V and J are TRBV5-1 and TRBJ2-7, with D tentatively TRBD2 (5 bases). The CDR3 reads CASSSLTGTYEQYF. CDR3 DNA: TGCGCCAGCAGCTCGTTGACCGGGACCTACGAGCAGTACTTC. The full variable domain, its missing parts supplied by reference TRBV5-1 and TRBJ2-7, is KAGVTQTPRYLIKTRGQQVTLSCSPISGHRSVSWYQQTPGQGLQFLFEYFSETQRNKGNFPGRFSGRQFSNSRSEMNVSTLELGDSALYLCASSSLTGTYEQYFGPGTRLTVT.